The text below deals with one T cell receptor beta chain. The antigen remains unidentified. The data derive from a study of siplizumab effects on memory and regulatory T cells. Regarding the study as a whole: Whether proliferating Tregs in siplizumab cultures suppress was not functionally confirmed. Siplizumab significantly lowered the alloreactive sequences that could be traced to unstimulated CD4+ memory cells. Mappable alloreactive CD4+ clones were on average 68.8% Treg-derived with siplizumab, 25% to 30% in controls.

Produced via immunoSEQ multiplex PCR; TCRdb's table is partial and in-frame only. Of about 63,000 clones detected, approximately 87% appear once; the ten largest clones hold less than 4%. This CDR3 contains 12 residues. Looked up from germline, CDR1 is SQVTM and CDR2 is ANQGSEA. Trimming took 4 bases from V and 7 from J, leaving 13 bases between them. This clonotype was obtained from a human donor in good health. Input material: memory CD4+ T cells sorted from blood. The V gene is TRBV29-1, the J gene TRBJ1-2; D gene ambiguous. This CDR3 reads CSVVSFWVGYTF. The DNA of the CDR3 is TGCAGCGTTGTGAGTTTTTGGGTTGGCTACACCTTC.